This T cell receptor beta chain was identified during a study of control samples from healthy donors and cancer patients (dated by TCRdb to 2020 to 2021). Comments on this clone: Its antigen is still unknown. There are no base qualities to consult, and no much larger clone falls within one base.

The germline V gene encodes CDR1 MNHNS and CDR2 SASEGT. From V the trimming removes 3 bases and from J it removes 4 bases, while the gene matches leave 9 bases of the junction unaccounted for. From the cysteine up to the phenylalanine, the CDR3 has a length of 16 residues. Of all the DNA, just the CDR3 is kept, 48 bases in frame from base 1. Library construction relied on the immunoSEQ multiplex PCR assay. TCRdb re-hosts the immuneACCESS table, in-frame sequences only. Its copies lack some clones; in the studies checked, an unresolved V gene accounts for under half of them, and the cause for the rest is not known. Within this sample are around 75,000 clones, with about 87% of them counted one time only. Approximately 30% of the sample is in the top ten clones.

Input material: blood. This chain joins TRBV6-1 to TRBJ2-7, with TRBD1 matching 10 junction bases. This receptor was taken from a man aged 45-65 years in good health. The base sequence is TGTGCCAGCAGTGACGCCGGGACAGGGGCCCCATACGAGCAGTACTTC. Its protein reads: CASSDAGTGAPYEQYF.